A single TCR beta chain is shown here with its context. Its antigen is still unknown. Its ends do not fully match the called genes, so a read error is possible. TCRdb's table, derived via immunoSEQ multiplex PCR, lists solely in-frame clones and lacks some. The table lists a few million clones, around nine tenths of them singletons. The data stem from a study of shared clonotypes between healthy human individuals. CDR1 SSHAT and CDR2 FNYEAQ come from the germline V gene (reference sequence). The CDR3 covers 13 residues. The study's findings and limits: Compared with memory subsets, naive subsets generally had larger estimated richness.

V is TRBV7-7 and J is TRBJ2-2; no clear D. The sample taken for sequencing was naive CD4+ T cells sorted from blood. Subset meaning: CD45RA+ positively selected. This sequence originates from a young man in good health. The CDR3 bases are TGTGCTAGCAGCTTAGACTACACCGGGGAGCTGTTTTTT. Encoded protein: CASSLDYTGELFF.